This entry lists 27 T cell receptor beta chains sequenced from one sample in a study of cytomegalovirus exposure and HLA in healthy donors. The PCR was carried out with 60 Vbeta primers and 13 Jbeta primers. Sequenced by immunoSEQ multiplex PCR; TCRdb stores in-frame clones only, minus some. There are 55,000 to 65,000 clones in the sample; 85% occur only once, and roughly 10% lies in the top ten. The material sequenced was PBMCs. Receptors were obtained from a female donor in good health and CMV-seronegative.

The rearrangement joins TRBV5-1 to TRBJ2-1, with D perhaps matching TRBD2 (6 bases). CDR1 SGHRS and CDR2 YFSETQ come from the germline V gene. The CDR3 loop spans 16 amino acids. V gave up 3 bases and J gave up 4 bases, with 17 bases separating them. CDR3 sequence (DNA): TGCGCCAGCAGCTGGGTTTTCGGGGGTACTTACAATGAGCAGTTCTTC. This gives the protein CASSWVFGGTYNEQFF. Supplemented by reference TRBV5-1 and TRBJ2-1, the full variable domain reads KAGVTQTPRYLIKTRGQQVTLSCSPISGHRSVSWYQQTPGQGLQFLFEYFSETQRNKGNFPGRFSGRQFSNSRSEMNVSTLELGDSALYLCASSWVFGGTYNEQFFGPGTRLTVL.

This rearrangement joins TRBV28 to TRBJ1-2; 10 positions agree with TRBD1. V was clipped by 6 bases and J by 5 bases; unmatched bases: 6. The CDR3 runs 14 residues. CDR1 and CDR2 from the germline V gene are MDHEN and SYDVKM. This CDR3 reads CASSSGTGAYGYTF. The CDR3 DNA reads TGTGCCAGCAGCTCCGGGACAGGGGCTTATGGCTACACCTTC.

The rearrangement uses TRBV6-1 and TRBJ1-1; D might be TRBD1 (5 bases). This CDR3 has 15 amino acids. The V gene's germline CDR1 is MNHNS and CDR2 SASEGT. Deletions cut 2 bases from V and 0 bases from J, with 10 bases between. The CDR3 protein is CASSEQGTVNTEAFF. The CDR3, as DNA: TGTGCCAGCAGTGAACAGGGCACGGTGAACACTGAAGCTTTCTTT.

The rearrangement links TRBV11-2 to TRBJ2-7; D perhaps matches TRBD1 (6 bases). The germline CDR1 and CDR2 sequences are SGHAT and FQNNGV. The length of the CDR3 is 15 residues. V was shortened by 2 bases and J by 2 bases, with 13 bases between the two germline ends. CDR3: CASSLTSGQTYEQYF. In DNA, the CDR3 is TGTGCCAGCAGCTTAACGTCCGGACAGACCTACGAGCAGTACTTC.

CDR3 nucleotide sequence: TGTGCCAGCAGCTTCGGATCGACAGGGTATGGCTACACCTTC. Its translation is CASSFGSTGYGYTF. This chain connects TRBV13 to TRBJ1-2; TRBD1 matches 7 bases. Unmatched junction bases numbered 6, after V lost 3 bases and J lost 5 bases. CDR1 is PRHDT, CDR2 FYEKMQ, per germline (reference sequence). CDR3 length: 14 amino acids.

This clone was observed a single time. The chain employs TRBV29-1 and TRBJ2-7; 7 positions agree with TRBD1. CDR1 and CDR2 (germline): SQVTM, ANQGSEA. Trimming cost V 6 bases and J 2 bases; bases outside gene matches: 7. The CDR3 has 13 residues. CDR3 residues: CSVASGTAYEQYF. CDR3 nucleotides: TGCAGCGTAGCGTCCGGGACAGCCTACGAGCAGTACTTC.

The chain links TRBV27 to TRBJ2-1; 12 nucleotides line up with TRBD2. Germline CDR1 reads MNHEY; CDR2 reads SMNVEV (reference sequence). The CDR3 totals 15 residues. The ends lost 8 bases at V and 2 bases at J; junction bases unmatched: 4. The CDR3 region has the DNA TGTGCCAGCCGCGGACTAGCGGGACCCTACAATGAGCAGTTCTTC. Protein product: CASRGLAGPYNEQFF.

The CDR3 here is CASSFDEREGRPGELFF. In nucleotides, the CDR3 is TGCGCCAGCAGCTTCGATGAGCGGGAGGGCCGTCCCGGGGAGCTGTTTTTT. V and J are TRBV5-1 and TRBJ2-2; 10 bases line up with TRBD2. Germline V gene sequence: CDR1 SGHRS, CDR2 YFSETQ. This CDR3 comprises 17 residues. Trimming removed 2 bases from V and 6 bases from J; junction bases left unmatched: 10.

This clone was seen just once. The genes are TRBV7-3 and TRBJ2-3, with D maybe TRBD2 (5 bases). The CDR3 covers 14 residues. The V gene lost 3 bases and the J gene lost 6 bases, with 13 bases spanning the gap. Germline V gene data show CDR1 as SGHTA and CDR2 as FQGTGA. In nucleotides, the CDR3 is TGTGCCAGCAGCTTTTACGGCCCGGGGGATACGCAGTATTTT. This encodes CASSFYGPGDTQYF.

The gene calls are TRBV7-9 and TRBJ1-6; D not resolved. There are 14 residues in the CDR3. Germline lookup yields CDR1 SEHNR and CDR2 FQNEAQ (reference sequence). Deletions cut 4 bases from V and 8 bases from J, with 12 bases between. The CDR3 bases are TGTGCCAGCAGCTCCTCATCGGGTTATTCACCCCTCCACTTT. It yields the protein CASSSSSGYSPLHF.

CDR3 protein: CASSFAGAYTEAFF. The CDR3, as DNA: TGTGCCAGCAGTTTCGCAGGGGCATACACTGAAGCTTTCTTT. The chain couples TRBV27 to TRBJ1-1; D is perhaps TRBD1 (6 bases). Germline loops: CDR1 MNHEY, CDR2 SMNVEV (reference sequence). Deletions cut 3 bases from V and 3 bases from J, with 11 bases between. The CDR3 is 14 amino acids.

This clone has only one observation. The gene calls are TRBV4-2 and TRBJ2-5; 9 bases align to TRBD2. Trimming removed 0 bases from V and 6 bases from J; junction bases left unmatched: 11. CDR3 length equals 17 residues. Germline-derived CDR1 and CDR2 are LGHNA and YNFKEQ. DNA for the CDR3: TGTGCCAGCAGCCAAGACCCTTGGACTAGCGAAGGCCAGACCCAGTACTTC. Encoded protein: CASSQDPWTSEGQTQYF.

This rearrangement joins TRBV4-2 to TRBJ1-6; 8 bases are shared with TRBD1. CDR3 length: 14 residues. Germline V CDR1 and CDR2: LGHNA, YNFKEQ. The V segment lost 4 bases and the J segment 9 bases; nucleotides outside the gene matches: 5. The CDR3 DNA reads TGTGCCAGCAGCCCCGACAGGGGAGGTTCACCCCTCCACTTT. This encodes CASSPDRGGSPLHF.

The chain links TRBV18 to TRBJ2-7; tentative D call: TRBD2 (6 bases). Trimming cost V 3 bases and J 1 base, with 7 bases left between them. CDR1 KGHSH and CDR2 LQKENI come from the germline V gene. The CDR3 contains 13 residues. The CDR3, as DNA: TGTGCCAGCTCACCGGGACTTTCCTACGAGCAGTACTTC. Encoded protein: CASSPGLSYEQYF. Together with reference TRBV18 and TRBJ2-7, the CDR3 gives the full variable domain: NAGVMQNPRHLVRRRGQEARLRCSPMKGHSHVYWYRQLPEEGLKFMVYLQKENIIDESGMPKERFSAEFPKEGPSILRIQQVVRGDSAAYFCASSPGLSYEQYFGPGTRLTVT.

This chain links TRBV18 with TRBJ2-3; TRBD2 might be the D (5 bases). In germline, CDR1 is KGHSH, CDR2 LQKENI. Trimming removed 5 bases from V and 6 bases from J, with 12 bases in between. The CDR3 spans 13 residues. In DNA, the CDR3 is TGTGCCAGCTCAGCATTGGAGGTTGATACGCAGTATTTT. Amino acid sequence: CASSALEVDTQYF. The entire variable domain, with the rest obtained from reference TRBV18 and TRBJ2-3, is as follows: NAGVMQNPRHLVRRRGQEARLRCSPMKGHSHVYWYRQLPEEGLKFMVYLQKENIIDESGMPKERFSAEFPKEGPSILRIQQVVRGDSAAYFCASSALEVDTQYFGPGTRLTVL.

The chain combines TRBV11-1 with TRBJ1-5; D gene unclear. CDR1 is SGHAT, CDR2 FQDESV, per germline (reference sequence). The CDR3 loop spans 13 amino acids. The V and J ends lost 1 base and 4 bases respectively, with 5 bases between them. The CDR3 sequence: CASSLDGNQPQHF. The DNA for the CDR3 is TGTGCCAGCAGCTTAGACGGGAATCAGCCCCAGCATTTT.

The rearrangement joins TRBV29-1 to TRBJ2-1; perhaps TRBD2 as D (5 bases). The CDR3 totals 14 residues. Trimming shortened V by 4 bases and J by 3 bases, and 13 bases separated the two germline ends. Per germline, CDR1 SQVTM and CDR2 ANQGSEA. The CDR3 DNA reads as TGCAGCGTTGGGGCTAGCTCGGGCTACAATGAGCAGTTCTTC. It specifies CSVGASSGYNEQFF.

The V gene is TRBV6-1, the J gene TRBJ1-1, with 7 bases identical to TRBD1. This CDR3 spans 12 amino acids. Trimming cost V 2 bases and J 11 bases; bases outside gene matches: 5. CDR1 and CDR2 from the germline V gene are MNHNS and SASEGT. The CDR3 nucleotides are TGTGCCAGCAGTGAATCCGCCAGGGGGGCTTTCTTT. Encoded protein: CASSESARGAFF.

This sequence joins TRBV9 and TRBJ2-2; D gene uncertain. V was trimmed by 0 bases and J by 7 bases, leaving 7 bases between them. The CDR3 spans 13 residues. Germline V gives CDR1 SGDLS, CDR2 YYNGEE. The CDR3 DNA reads TGTGCCAGCAGCGTAGGAAGTAGCGGGGAGCTGTTTTTT. Translating it yields CASSVGSSGELFF.

The V gene is TRBV9, the J gene TRBJ2-7; 11 bases agree with TRBD1. This CDR3 region has 15 residues. The V segment lost 4 bases and the J segment 5 bases; nucleotides outside the gene matches: 8. CDR1 and CDR2 from the germline V gene are SGDLS and YYNGEE. CDR3 sequence (DNA): TGTGCCAGCAGCCCCTGGGACAGGGGGTCCCACGAGCAGTACTTC. Its protein is CASSPWDRGSHEQYF.

V and J are TRBV6-5 and TRBJ2-3; 7 bases agree with TRBD2. Germline lookup yields CDR1 MNHEY and CDR2 SVGAGI. With 5 bases clipped from V and 2 bases from J, the junction kept 7 bases outside the gene matches. This CDR3 has 15 amino acids. The chain's CDR3 is CASSREAGFTDTQYF. CDR3 sequence (DNA): TGTGCCAGCAGTAGGGAAGCGGGATTCACAGATACGCAGTATTTT.

Turning to this clone: An end of the junction does not agree with germline; a read error may underlie this. The CDR3 protein is CASSLGTSGSNEQFF. For the CDR3, the DNA is TGTGCTAGCAGCTTGGGGACTAGCGGGAGCAATGAGCAGTTCTTC. V usage is TRBV7-7 and J usage is TRBJ2-1, with 14 bases identical to TRBD2. This CDR3 contains 15 residues. Germline CDR1 SSHAT, CDR2 FNYEAQ (reference sequence).

The chain links TRBV15 to TRBJ1-1; 7 bases align to TRBD1. With V trimmed by 8 bases and J by 0 bases, 18 bases remained unmatched. Germline V lookup: CDR1 LNHNV, CDR2 YYDKDF (reference sequence). The CDR3 is 18 residues long. The CDR3 reads CATSIGQAQRDMNTEAFF. The CDR3, as DNA: TGTGCCACCTCAATAGGACAGGCCCAACGAGATATGAACACTGAAGCTTTCTTT.

This clone was counted a few times. This chain links TRBV5-4 with TRBJ2-5; possibly TRBD2 for D (6 bases). V was pared by 6 bases and J by 5 bases, with 23 bases between. The germline V gene encodes CDR1 SGHNT and CDR2 YYREEE (reference sequence). The CDR3 has 16 amino acids. The CDR3 here is CASTVGVADRVETQYF. Here the CDR3 DNA reads TGTGCCAGCACTGTTGGGGTAGCGGACCGGGTGGAGACCCAGTACTTC.

This sequence joins TRBV6-5 and TRBJ2-7, with D tentatively TRBD1 (7 bases). The CDR3 covers 16 residues. Germline lookup yields CDR1 MNHEY and CDR2 SVGAGI. Trimming pared 0 bases from V and 2 bases from J, leaving 14 bases between. This CDR3 reads CASSYSGGTEPYEQYF. DNA of the CDR3: TGTGCCAGCAGTTACTCGGGCGGGACAGAACCCTACGAGCAGTACTTC.

J is TRBJ2-3 and V is TRBV7-3; TRBD2 matches at 7 bases. The V and J ends lost 3 bases and 4 bases, in that order; junction bases with no gene match: 1. CDR3 length: 13 amino acids. Germline V gene lookup returns CDR1 SGHTA and CDR2 FQGTGA. CDR3 sequence (DNA): TGTGCCAGCAGCTTCGCGGGGGCAGATACGCAGTATTTT. Translated: CASSFAGADTQYF.

The chain combines TRBV5-4 with TRBJ1-2; a possible D gene is TRBD1 (5 bases). This CDR3 is built from 16 residues. The ends were cut back, 4 bases at V and 3 bases at J, with 19 bases in the middle. Germline CDR1 SGHNT, CDR2 YYREEE (reference sequence). CDR3 region: CASSPPTDTNYYGYTF. The DNA of the CDR3 is TGTGCCAGCAGCCCCCCCACGGACACAAACTACTATGGCTACACCTTC.